These 10 T cell receptor beta chains came from one sample sequenced in a study of CD8 T cells in Susac syndrome. With random hexamers, reverse transcription was performed on about 0.5 to 1 ug of RNA. TCRdb processed the immunoSEQ multiplex PCR reads anew with MiXCR; each CDR3 protein has one entry. Among approximately 270,000 distinct CDR3 sequences listed, around 93% were seen once. Sequencing used CD4+ T cells from PBMCs. These receptors all come from a human donor with multiple sclerosis.

The count of this clonotype is one. V usage is TRBV12-3 or TRBV12-4 and J usage is TRBJ2-3; no clear D gene. This CDR3 is 13 amino acids long. V was clipped by 3 bases and J by 10 bases, with 14 bases between them. In nucleotides, the CDR3 is TGTGCCAGCAGTTTGGTGACCACGGATGCGCAGTATTTT. Translation gives CASSLVTTDAQYF.

V and J are TRBV18 and TRBJ1-1, with a tentative D call TRBD1 (5 bases). V was shortened by 3 bases and J by 5 bases, with 10 bases between the two germline ends. CDR3 length: 13 residues. Germline CDR1 KGHSH, CDR2 LQKENI. This CDR3 reads CASSPTGQTEAFF. The DNA for the CDR3 is TGTGCCAGCTCACCCACGGGGCAAACTGAAGCTTTCTTT.

The J gene is TRBJ1-1, the V gene TRBV29-1, with unresolved D. The V end lost 6 bases, the J end lost 4 bases, and 15 bases lay between the germline ends. The CDR3 runs to 13 residues. Looked up from germline, CDR1 is SQVTM and CDR2 is ANQGSEA. CDR3 protein: CSVLPGWGTEAFF. The CDR3 region has the DNA TGCAGCGTCCTACCAGGATGGGGCACTGAAGCTTTCTTT.

The chain is built from TRBV12-3 or TRBV12-4 and TRBJ1-5; D gene uncertain. V dropped 5 bases and J dropped 7 bases, with 9 bases sitting between them. CDR3 length equals 12 residues. The CDR3 here is CASSAAQQPQHF. CDR3 in DNA: TGTGCCAGCAGTGCCGCACAACAGCCCCAGCATTTT.

The chain has TRBV2 and TRBJ2-7; 10 bases are a match to TRBD1. The length of the CDR3 is 14 residues. CDR1 is SNHLY, CDR2 FYNNEI, per germline. V trimming: 6 bases; J trimming: 3 bases; junction bases outside the gene matches: 5. CDR3 bases: TGTGCCAGCAGCGGACAGGGGGAAAGCTACGAGCAGTACTTC. Translation: CASSGQGESYEQYF. The variable domain in full, completed from reference TRBV2 and TRBJ2-7, reads EPEVTQTPSHQVTQMGQEVILRCVPISNHLYFYWYRQILGQKVEFLVSFYNNEISEKSEIFDDQFSVERPDGSNFTLKIRSTKLEDSAMYFCASSGQGESYEQYFGPGTRLTVT.

This rearrangement joins TRBV21-1 to TRBJ2-7; no DNA check was done on the table's D call, TRBD2. TRBV21-1 is given as a pseudogene. The CDR3 length is 17 residues. DNA for the CDR3: TGTGCCAGCAGCAAAGAAATTTCTGGAGGGTCCCACTACGAGCAGTACTTC. Protein sequence: CASSKEISGGSHYEQYF.

The chain is built from TRBV6-5 and TRBJ2-4; TRBD2 agrees at 8 bases. V shed 2 bases, J shed 2 bases, and the junction held 11 bases outside the gene matches. The germline CDR1 and CDR2 sequences are MNHEY and SVGAGI. This CDR3 spans 18 amino acids. In DNA form, the CDR3 reads TGTGCCAGCAGTTACCCCTCGAGGAGCGGGAGACCCAAAAACATTCAGTACTTC. Its protein is CASSYPSRSGRPKNIQYF.

V is TRBV5-1 and J is TRBJ2-5; D might be TRBD1 (5 bases). Germline values: CDR1 SGHRS, CDR2 YFSETQ. There are 15 residues in the CDR3. Deletions cut 2 bases from V and 0 bases from J, with 11 bases between. The CDR3 DNA is TGCGCCAGCAGCTTAGCCCCAGGGAACCAAGAGACCCAGTACTTC. This codes for CASSLAPGNQETQYF. Filled out from reference TRBV5-1 and TRBJ2-5, the complete variable domain reads KAGVTQTPRYLIKTRGQQVTLSCSPISGHRSVSWYQQTPGQGLQFLFEYFSETQRNKGNFPGRFSGRQFSNSRSEMNVSTLELGDSALYLCASSLAPGNQETQYFGPGTRLLVL.

J is TRBJ2-5 and V is TRBV6-6; no clear D. CDR3 length: 13 amino acids. Germline CDR1 is MNHNY and CDR2 is SVGAGI (reference sequence). The V and J ends lost 8 bases and 2 bases respectively, with 12 bases between them. DNA of the CDR3: TGTGCCAGCGGTCCTGGGGTTCAAGAGACCCAGTACTTC. This codes for CASGPGVQETQYF.

The rearrangement uses TRBV5-1 and TRBJ1-4; maybe TRBD1 (5 bases). V lost 4 bases to trimming and J lost 7 bases, with 17 bases between them. The CDR3 length is 15 residues. The V gene's germline CDR1 is SGHRS and CDR2 YFSETQ. DNA of the CDR3: TGCGCCAGCAGCGGAGGGGCTGGGCGAGGTGAAAAACTGTTTTTT. The encoded protein is CASSGGAGRGEKLFF.